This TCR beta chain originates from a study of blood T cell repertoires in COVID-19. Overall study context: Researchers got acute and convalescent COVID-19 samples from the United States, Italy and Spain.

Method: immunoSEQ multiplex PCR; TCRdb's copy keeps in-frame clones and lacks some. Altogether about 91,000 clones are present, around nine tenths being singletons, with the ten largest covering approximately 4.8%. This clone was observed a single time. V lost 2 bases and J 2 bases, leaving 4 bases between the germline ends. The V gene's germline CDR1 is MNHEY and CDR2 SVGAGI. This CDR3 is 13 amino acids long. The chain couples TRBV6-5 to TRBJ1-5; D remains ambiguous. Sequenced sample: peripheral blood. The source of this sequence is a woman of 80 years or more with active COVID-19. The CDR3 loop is CASSYRGNQPQHF. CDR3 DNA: TGTGCCAGCAGTTACCGAGGCAATCAGCCCCAGCATTTT.